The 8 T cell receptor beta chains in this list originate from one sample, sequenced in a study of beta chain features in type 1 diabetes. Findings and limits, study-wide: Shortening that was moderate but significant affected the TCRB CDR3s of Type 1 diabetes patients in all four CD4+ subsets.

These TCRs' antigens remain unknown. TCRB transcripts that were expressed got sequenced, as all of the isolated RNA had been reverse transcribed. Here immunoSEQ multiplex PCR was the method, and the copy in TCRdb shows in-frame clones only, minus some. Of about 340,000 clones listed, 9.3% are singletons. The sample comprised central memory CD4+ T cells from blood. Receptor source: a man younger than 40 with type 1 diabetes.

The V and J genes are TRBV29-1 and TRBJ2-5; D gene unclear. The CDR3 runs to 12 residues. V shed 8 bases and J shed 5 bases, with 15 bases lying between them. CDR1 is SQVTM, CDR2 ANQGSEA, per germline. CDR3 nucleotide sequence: TGCAGCCTCATCGACTCCACTGAGACCCAGTACTTC. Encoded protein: CSLIDSTETQYF.

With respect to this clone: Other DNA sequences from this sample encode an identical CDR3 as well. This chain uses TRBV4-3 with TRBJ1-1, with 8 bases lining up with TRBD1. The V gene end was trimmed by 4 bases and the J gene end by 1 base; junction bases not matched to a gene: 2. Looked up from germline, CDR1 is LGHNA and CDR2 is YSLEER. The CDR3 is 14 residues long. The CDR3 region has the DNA TGCGCCAGCAGCCGAGGACAGGGGAACACTGAAGCTTTCTTT. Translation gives CASSRGQGNTEAFF.

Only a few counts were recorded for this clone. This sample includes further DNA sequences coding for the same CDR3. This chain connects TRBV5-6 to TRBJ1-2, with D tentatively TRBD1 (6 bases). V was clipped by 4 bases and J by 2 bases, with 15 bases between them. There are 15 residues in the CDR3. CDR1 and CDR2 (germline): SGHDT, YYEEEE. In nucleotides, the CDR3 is TGTGCCAGCAGCCTCGGGACACCTTTAAACTATGGCTACACCTTC. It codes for CASSLGTPLNYGYTF.

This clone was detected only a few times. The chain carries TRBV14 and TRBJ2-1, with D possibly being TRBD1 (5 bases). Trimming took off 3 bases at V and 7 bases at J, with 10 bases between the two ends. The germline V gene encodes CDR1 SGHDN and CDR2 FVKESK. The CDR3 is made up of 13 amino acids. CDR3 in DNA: TGTGCCAGCAGCCACCAGTACAGGAATGAGCAGTTCTTC. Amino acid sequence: CASSHQYRNEQFF. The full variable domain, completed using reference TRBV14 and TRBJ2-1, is EAGVTQFPSHSVIEKGQTVTLRCDPISGHDNLYWYRRVMGKEIKFLLHFVKESKQDESGMPNNRFLAERTGGTYSTLKVQPAELEDSGVYFCASSHQYRNEQFFGPGTRLTVL.

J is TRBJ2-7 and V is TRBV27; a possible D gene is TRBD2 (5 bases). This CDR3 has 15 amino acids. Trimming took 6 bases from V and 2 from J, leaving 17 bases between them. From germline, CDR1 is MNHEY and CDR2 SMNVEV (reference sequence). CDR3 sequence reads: CASSARVGSPYEQYF. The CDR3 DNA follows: TGTGCCAGCAGCGCCCGTGTAGGGAGTCCCTACGAGCAGTACTTC.

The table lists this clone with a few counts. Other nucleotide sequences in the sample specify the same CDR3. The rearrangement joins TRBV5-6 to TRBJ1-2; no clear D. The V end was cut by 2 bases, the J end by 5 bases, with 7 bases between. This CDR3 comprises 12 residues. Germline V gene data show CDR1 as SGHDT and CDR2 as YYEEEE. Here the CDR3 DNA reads TGTGCCAGCAGCTTAGAGACTTATGGCTACACCTTC. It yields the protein CASSLETYGYTF. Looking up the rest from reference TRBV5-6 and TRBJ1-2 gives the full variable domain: DAGVTQSPTHLIKTRGQQVTLRCSPKSGHDTVSWYQQALGQGPQFIFQYYEEEERQRGNFPDRFSGHQFPNYSSELNVNALLLGDSALYLCASSLETYGYTFGSGTRLTVV.

CDR3 residues: CASSGTGDFSGNTIYF. The CDR3 nucleotides read TGTGCCAGCAGTGGGACAGGTGACTTCTCTGGAAACACCATATATTTT. V gene TRBV28 combines with J gene TRBJ1-3, with 8 bases fitting TRBD1. Germline V gene sequence: CDR1 MDHEN, CDR2 SYDVKM. The CDR3 sequence is 16 residues long. V was clipped by 5 bases and J by 0 bases; unmatched bases: 6.

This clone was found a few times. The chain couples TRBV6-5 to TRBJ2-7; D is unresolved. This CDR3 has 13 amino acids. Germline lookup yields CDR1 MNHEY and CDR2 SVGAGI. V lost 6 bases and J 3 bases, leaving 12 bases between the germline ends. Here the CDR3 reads CASRKTALYEQYF. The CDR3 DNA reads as TGTGCCAGCAGAAAAACGGCCCTCTACGAGCAGTACTTC.